A single sample is the source of the 30 T cell receptor beta chains below, sequenced in a study of T cell responses to AZD1222 COVID-19 vaccine. Profiling relied on immunoSEQ multiplex PCR, and the TCRdb table lists in-frame clones only, not all of them. The sample yields 130,000 or so clones, around 94% seen once. The sample here was peripheral blood, taken on day 0 of AZD1222 vaccination. These receptors originate from an adult in good health.

J is TRBJ1-2 and V is TRBV6-2 or TRBV6-3; 8 positions match TRBD1. The ends lost 5 bases at V and 8 bases at J; junction bases unmatched: 4. Germline V gives CDR1 MNHEY, CDR2 SVGEGT. The CDR3 spans 12 residues. The CDR3 spells CASSDRGSGYTF. The DNA for the CDR3 is TGTGCCAGCAGTGACAGGGGCAGCGGCTACACCTTC.

V gene TRBV29-1 combines with J gene TRBJ2-1; 10 bases fit TRBD1. Germline V gene lookup returns CDR1 SQVTM and CDR2 ANQGSEA. The CDR3 length is 13 residues. Trimming at V came to 1 base and at J to 8 bases, leaving 2 bases not matched to a gene. DNA for the CDR3: TGCAGCGTTGAAGGGGGACAGGGGTATGAGCAGTTCTTC. It encodes CSVEGGQGYEQFF.

V usage is TRBV5-6 and J usage is TRBJ1-5; D is undetermined. Trimming took off 4 bases at V and 0 bases at J, with 11 bases between the two ends. This CDR3 is 15 amino acids long. Germline-derived CDR1 and CDR2 are SGHDT and YYEEEE. CDR3 sequence reads: CASSLFTGSNQPQHF. CDR3 DNA sequence: TGTGCCAGCAGCCTATTTACGGGTAGCAATCAGCCCCAGCATTTT.

This chain joins TRBV6-5 and TRBJ1-2; tentative D call: TRBD1 (6 bases). Trimming shortened V by 5 bases and J by 4 bases, and 14 bases separated the two germline ends. This CDR3 is built from 14 residues. The germline CDR1 and CDR2 sequences are MNHEY and SVGAGI. DNA of the CDR3: TGTGCCAGCAGTACATTAGGGGGGTTCTATGGCTACACCTTC. This sequence encodes CASSTLGGFYGYTF.

The rearrangement joins TRBV23-1 to TRBJ1-1, with D uncertain. TRBV23-1 is recorded as an ORF, its role being uncertain. This CDR3 has 15 residues. V lost 4 bases and J lost 4, with 16 bases in between. CDR3 DNA sequence: TGCGCCAGCAGTCTCCGCCCAGCCCGGGTCACTGAAGCTTTCTTT. Residues: CASSLRPARVTEAFF.

V is TRBV14 and J is TRBJ2-7, with unresolved D. CDR1 and CDR2 from the germline V gene are SGHDN and FVKESK. The CDR3 has 15 amino acids. V was trimmed by 6 bases and J by 6 bases, leaving 21 bases between them. The CDR3 region has the DNA TGTGCCAGCAGTTTTGACACCGGTCTGGTTGGCGAGCAGTACTTC. It encodes CASSFDTGLVGEQYF.

The gene calls are TRBV7-9 and TRBJ1-1, with D unresolved. The V end was cut by 6 bases, the J end by 8 bases, with 19 bases between. The CDR3 is 14 amino acids. Looked up from germline, CDR1 is SEHNR and CDR2 is FQNEAQ (reference sequence). DNA for the CDR3: TGTGCCAGCAGTTCCGATCGGTTCCGTGACGAAGCTTTCTTT. This encodes CASSSDRFRDEAFF.

This rearrangement joins TRBV3-1 (or the pseudogene TRBV3-2) to TRBJ1-1; 7 bases are shared with TRBD1. J gave up 4 bases and V 6 bases, and 14 bases lay outside the gene matches. The CDR3 totals 16 residues. Germline CDR1 and CDR2: LGHDT and YNNKEL (reference sequence). The CDR3 sequence: CASRRQGTGLSTEAFF. CDR3 nucleotide sequence: TGTGCCAGCAGACGACAGGGAACAGGGTTGAGCACTGAAGCTTTCTTT.

The rearrangement links TRBV28 to TRBJ2-2, with D hard to call. This CDR3 is built from 16 residues. V dropped 4 bases and J dropped 5 bases, with 17 bases sitting between them. Germline loops: CDR1 MDHEN, CDR2 SYDVKM. CDR3 sequence (DNA): TGTGCCAGCAGTTCAGGCGGATTAGAAGGAACCGGGGAGCTGTTTTTT. Encoded protein: CASSSGGLEGTGELFF.

This sequence joins TRBV14 and TRBJ1-1; no definite D call. Per the germline V gene, CDR1 is SGHDN and CDR2 is FVKESK. V lost 3 bases and J 4 bases, leaving 18 bases between the germline ends. The CDR3 has 16 residues. The CDR3 region is CASSHRLGSGRTEAFF. The CDR3 region has the DNA TGTGCCAGCAGCCATAGGTTGGGTTCAGGCCGCACTGAAGCTTTCTTT.

The chain is built from TRBV28 and TRBJ2-1, with a possible D match to TRBD2 (5 bases). CDR1 and CDR2 from the germline V gene are MDHEN and SYDVKM. The V end was cut by 5 bases, the J end by 3 bases, with 17 bases between. The CDR3 runs to 16 residues. CDR3 coding DNA: TGTGCCAGCAGTAAAACGTTCTTCCGGGACTACAATGAGCAGTTCTTC. Its translation is CASSKTFFRDYNEQFF.

The rearrangement uses TRBV30 and TRBJ1-2, with a possible D match to TRBD1 (6 bases). CDR1 is GTSNPN and CDR2 is SVGIG in the germline V gene (reference sequence). The CDR3 totals 12 residues. Trimming shortened V by 1 base and J by 8 bases, and 11 bases separated the two germline ends. CDR3 in amino acids: CAWSGTARGYTF. CDR3 bases: TGTGCCTGGAGTGGGACAGCCAGAGGCTACACCTTC.

The V gene is TRBV29-1, the J gene TRBJ1-2; D remains ambiguous. The CDR3 has 13 amino acids. V lost 4 bases and J lost 4, with 13 bases in between. The germline gives CDR1 SQVTM, CDR2 ANQGSEA. CDR3: CSVGDFGGYGYTF. CDR3 DNA sequence: TGCAGCGTTGGCGACTTCGGAGGCTATGGCTACACCTTC.

Regarding this clone: Other DNA sequences from this sample encode an identical CDR3 as well. The V gene is TRBV30, the J gene TRBJ2-1; D unresolved. Trimming cost V 3 bases and J 7 bases, with 7 bases left between them. Germline assignment: CDR1 GTSNPN and CDR2 SVGIG (reference sequence). CDR3 length: 11 amino acids. This CDR3 is CAWSVRNEQFF. In DNA form, the CDR3 reads TGTGCCTGGAGCGTACGAAATGAGCAGTTCTTC.

The genes are TRBV19 and TRBJ2-2; 9 bases match TRBD1. Per the germline V gene, CDR1 is LNHDA and CDR2 is SQIVND (reference sequence). V was pared by 4 bases and J by 1 base, with 10 bases of the junction left unmatched. The length of the CDR3 is 18 residues. The CDR3 here is CASSNSGTGTLNTGELFF. The CDR3 nucleotides are TGTGCCAGTAGTAACTCCGGGACAGGGACCTTGAACACCGGGGAGCTGTTTTTT. Complete variable domain (other parts from reference TRBV19 and TRBJ2-2): DGGITQSPKYLFRKEGQNVTLSCEQNLNHDAMYWYRQDPGQGLRLIYYSQIVNDFQKGDIAEGYSVSREKKESFPLTVTSAQKNPTAFYLCASSNSGTGTLNTGELFFGEGSRLTVL.

The gene calls are TRBV5-1 and TRBJ2-7; the D is unclear. Germline lookup yields CDR1 SGHRS and CDR2 YFSETQ. The CDR3 extends over 14 amino acids. V was shortened by 0 bases and J by 2 bases, with 9 bases between the two germline ends. CDR3 protein: CASSLEVGTYEQYF. DNA for the CDR3: TGCGCCAGCAGCTTGGAGGTGGGGACCTACGAGCAGTACTTC.

The genes are TRBV11-2 and TRBJ2-3; 8 bases line up with TRBD1. The CDR3 totals 15 residues. The V gene's germline CDR1 is SGHAT and CDR2 FQNNGV. J was trimmed by 3 bases and V by 4 bases; bases with no gene match: 6. The CDR3 DNA is TGTGCCAGCAGCTCCACAGGGGGTTGGACAGATACGCAGTATTTT. It is translated as CASSSTGGWTDTQYF. Based on the CDR3 plus reference TRBV11-2 and TRBJ2-3, the full variable domain is EAGVAQSPRYKIIEKRQSVAFWCNPISGHATLYWYQQILGQGPKLLIQFQNNGVVDDSQLPKDRFSAERLKGVDSTLKIQPAKLEDSAVYLCASSSTGGWTDTQYFGPGTRLTVL.

In this sample, this clone turned up once. The gene calls are TRBV13 and TRBJ2-1; 10 bases are a match to TRBD2. The J segment lost 10 bases and the V segment lost 5 bases, leaving 14 bases of the junction unmatched. The CDR3 runs 16 residues. CDR1 is PRHDT and CDR2 is FYEKMQ in the germline V gene (reference sequence). This CDR3 is CASSLEKAGGPGEQFF. The CDR3 coding sequence is TGTGCCAGCAGCCTCGAAAAAGCGGGAGGGCCTGGAGAGCAGTTCTTC.

This clone showed up just once. The rearrangement links TRBV5-1 to TRBJ1-1; D call uncertain. Trimming removed 1 base from V and 0 bases from J, with 7 bases in between. This CDR3 contains 14 residues. The germline gives CDR1 SGHRS, CDR2 YFSETQ. The DNA of the CDR3 is TGCGCCAGCAGCTTGCAGCTATTGAACACTGAAGCTTTCTTT. This translates into CASSLQLLNTEAFF.

The rearrangement joins TRBV7-9 to TRBJ1-2; 8 bases are shared with TRBD1. Trimming at V came to 5 bases and at J to 8 bases, leaving 10 bases not matched to a gene. The CDR3 extends over 14 amino acids. The germline V gene has CDR1 SEHNR and CDR2 FQNEAQ (reference sequence). CDR3 amino acids: CASSPGQVRSGYTF. CDR3 DNA: TGTGCCAGCAGCCCGGGACAGGTACGCTCAGGCTACACCTTC.

The chain has TRBV30 and TRBJ1-4, with a tentative D call TRBD1 (5 bases). CDR1 is GTSNPN, CDR2 SVGIG, per germline (reference sequence). CDR3 length: 14 residues. V was clipped by 7 bases and J by 3 bases, with 15 bases between them. The CDR3 DNA sequence: TGTGCCTCCCTTACCGGGACTGCTAATGAAAAACTGTTTTTT. This codes for CASLTGTANEKLFF.

This clone has only one observation. The V gene is TRBV3-1 (or the pseudogene TRBV3-2), the J gene TRBJ1-2; D is ambiguous. The germline CDR1 and CDR2 sequences are LGHDT and YNNKEL (reference sequence). V was pared by 1 base and J by 9 bases, with 12 bases between. The CDR3 contains 13 residues. The CDR3 region is CASSQAGTMSYTF. The CDR3 coding sequence is TGTGCCAGCAGCCAAGCCGGAACTATGAGCTACACCTTC.

The chain carries TRBV5-1 and TRBJ2-1, with TRBD2 matching over 14 bases. The CDR3 loop spans 20 amino acids. Germline CDR1 reads SGHRS; CDR2 reads YFSETQ. Unmatched junction bases numbered 14, after V lost 4 bases and J lost 2 bases. CDR3: CASSPSGGTSGRSAYNEQFF. CDR3 sequence (DNA): TGCGCCAGCAGCCCATCCGGAGGGACTAGCGGGAGAAGCGCCTACAATGAGCAGTTCTTC.

CDR3 loop: CASSFSRVQGVRELFF. DNA for the CDR3: TGTGCCAGCAGTTTCTCCCGGGTTCAAGGGGTCCGGGAGCTGTTTTTT. The chain employs TRBV27 and TRBJ2-2; TRBD1 might be the D (5 bases). Germline loops: CDR1 MNHEY, CDR2 SMNVEV (reference sequence). Trimming cost V 3 bases and J 9 bases, with 20 bases left between them. The CDR3 totals 16 residues.

This chain links TRBV12-3 or TRBV12-4 with TRBJ2-2; D not certain. The V end lost 1 base, the J end lost 9 bases, and 3 bases lay between the germline ends. This CDR3 has 11 residues. The CDR3 protein is CASSLGWELFF. The CDR3 DNA follows: TGTGCCAGCAGTTTAGGTTGGGAGCTGTTTTTT.

The chain carries TRBV7-9 and TRBJ1-1, with D possibly being TRBD1 (5 bases). The CDR3 contains 13 residues. With 4 bases removed from V and 3 bases from J, the gap between germline ends came to 9 bases. Germline loops: CDR1 SEHNR, CDR2 FQNEAQ (reference sequence). The DNA of the CDR3 is TGTGCCAGCAGCTGGGGGAGGGACACTGAAGCTTTCTTT. It encodes CASSWGRDTEAFF. The full variable domain, completed using reference TRBV7-9 and TRBJ1-1, is DTGVSQNPRHKITKRGQNVTFRCDPISEHNRLYWYRQTLGQGPEFLTYFQNEAQLEKSRLLSDRFSAERPKGSFSTLEIQRTEQGDSAMYLCASSWGRDTEAFFGQGTRLTVV.

The chain joins TRBV6-5 to TRBJ1-2; 9 bases fit TRBD1. There are 13 residues in the CDR3. V dropped 2 bases and J dropped 8; count of bases not matched to a gene: 3. The germline V gene has CDR1 MNHEY and CDR2 SVGAGI. Here the CDR3 reads CASSYDRGNGYTF. In nucleotides, the CDR3 is TGTGCCAGCAGTTACGACAGGGGGAACGGCTACACCTTC.

Concerning this clone: A read error may account for a junction end that differs from germline. DNA of the CDR3: TGTGCCAGCAGTTTACCCGGGACAGCTAAAGAAAAACTGTTTTTT. Its translation is CASSLPGTAKEKLFF. The chain couples TRBV28 to TRBJ1-4, with 7 bases that match TRBD1. The CDR3 is 15 amino acids. From germline, CDR1 is MDHEN and CDR2 SYDVKM.

This chain uses TRBV15 with TRBJ1-2; 8 bases are a match to TRBD1. Germline V gene sequence: CDR1 LNHNV, CDR2 YYDKDF (reference sequence). This CDR3 has 14 residues. With V trimmed by 0 bases and J by 6 bases, 3 bases remained unmatched. In DNA, the CDR3 is TGTGCCACCAGCAGAGATCTACAGGGGGATGGCTACACCTTC. It translates to CATSRDLQGDGYTF.

The rearrangement links TRBV9 to TRBJ1-3, with 8 bases identical to TRBD1. The V gene end was trimmed by 4 bases and the J gene end by 0 bases; junction bases not matched to a gene: 6. This CDR3 contains 16 residues. CDR1 is SGDLS, CDR2 YYNGEE, per germline. The CDR3 reads CASSPRTGHSGNTIYF. CDR3 sequence (DNA): TGTGCCAGCAGCCCCCGGACAGGGCACTCTGGAAACACCATATATTTT.